This T cell receptor (beta chain) was sequenced in a study of Tregs in tolerant kidney transplant recipients. Worth noting for this clone: Its antigen is still unknown. The observed sequence ends 3 residues before the CDR3 terminus, with the missing tail filled in from the germline J gene.

Related graft donors supplied nonmyeloablative bone marrow transplants, and mixed chimerism was transient. Overall study results and limits: Donor-specific Treg expansion exceeded global Treg expansion in tolerant patients, suggesting antigen drive.

Only in-frame clones appear in the TCRdb table, and some are missing; sequencing was by immunoSEQ multiplex PCR. Recorded for this sample: 25,000 to 40,000 clones. The CDR3 has 17 amino acids. Per germline, CDR1 PRHDT and CDR2 FYEKMQ (reference sequence). V was shortened by 3 bases and J by 0 bases, with 17 bases between the two germline ends. The chain carries TRBV13 and TRBJ1-1; perhaps TRBD1 as D (5 bases). The receptor was isolated from a human patient who received a combined kidney and bone marrow transplant. Some T cells may arise from the graft donor. The sample in question was CD4+ T cells from blood (PBMCs), obtained 24 months after the transplant. The CDR3 loop is CASSLIKAGKLNTEAFF. CDR3 DNA, as far as it was read: TGTGCCAGCAGCTTGATAAAAGCAGGGAAGTTGAACACTGAA.